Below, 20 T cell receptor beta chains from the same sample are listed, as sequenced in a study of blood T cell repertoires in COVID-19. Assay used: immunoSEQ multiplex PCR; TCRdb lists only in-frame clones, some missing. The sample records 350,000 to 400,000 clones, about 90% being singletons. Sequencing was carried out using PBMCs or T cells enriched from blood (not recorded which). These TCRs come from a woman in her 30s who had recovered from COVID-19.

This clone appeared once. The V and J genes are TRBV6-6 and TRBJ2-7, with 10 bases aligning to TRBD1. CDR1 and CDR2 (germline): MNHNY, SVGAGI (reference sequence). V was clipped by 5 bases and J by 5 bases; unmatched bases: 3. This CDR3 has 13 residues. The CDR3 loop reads CASSRQGANEQYF. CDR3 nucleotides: TGTGCCAGCAGTAGACAGGGGGCGAACGAGCAGTACTTC.

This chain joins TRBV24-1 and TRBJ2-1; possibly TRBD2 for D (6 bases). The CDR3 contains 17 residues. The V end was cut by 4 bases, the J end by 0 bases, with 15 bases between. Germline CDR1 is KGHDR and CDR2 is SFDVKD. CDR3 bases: TGTGCCACCAGTGACCTTAGCGGACCTGCCTCCTACAATGAGCAGTTCTTC. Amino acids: CATSDLSGPASYNEQFF.

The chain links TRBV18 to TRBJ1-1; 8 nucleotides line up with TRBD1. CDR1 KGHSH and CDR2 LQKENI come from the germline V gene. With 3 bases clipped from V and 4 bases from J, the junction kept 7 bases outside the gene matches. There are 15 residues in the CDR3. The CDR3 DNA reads TGTGCCAGCTCACCTACACAAGACAGGGGCACTGAAGCTTTCTTT. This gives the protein CASSPTQDRGTEAFF.

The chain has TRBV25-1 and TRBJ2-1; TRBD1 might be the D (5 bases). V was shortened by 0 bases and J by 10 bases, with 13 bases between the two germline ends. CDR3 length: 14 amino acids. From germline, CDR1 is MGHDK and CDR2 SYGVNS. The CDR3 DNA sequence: TGTGCCAGCAGTGAATACGACAGCACTGGCGAGCAGTTCTTC. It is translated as CASSEYDSTGEQFF.

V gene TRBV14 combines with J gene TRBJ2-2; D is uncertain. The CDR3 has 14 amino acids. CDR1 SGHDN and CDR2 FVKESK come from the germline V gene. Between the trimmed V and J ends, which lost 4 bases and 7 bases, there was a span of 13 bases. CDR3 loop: CASSPSSTIGELFF. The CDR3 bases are TGTGCCAGCAGCCCTTCCTCAACTATCGGGGAGCTGTTTTTT.

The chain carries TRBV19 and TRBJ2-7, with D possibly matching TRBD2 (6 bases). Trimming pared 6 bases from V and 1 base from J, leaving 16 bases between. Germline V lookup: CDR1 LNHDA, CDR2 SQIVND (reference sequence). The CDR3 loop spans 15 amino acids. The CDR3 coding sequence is TGTGCCAGTAGCACACTAGCCAAGGCTTCCTACGAGCAGTACTTC. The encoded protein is CASSTLAKASYEQYF.

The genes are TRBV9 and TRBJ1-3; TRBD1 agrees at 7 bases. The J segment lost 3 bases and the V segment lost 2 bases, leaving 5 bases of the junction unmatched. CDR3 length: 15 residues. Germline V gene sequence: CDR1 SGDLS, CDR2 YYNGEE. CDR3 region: CASSVEGAGGNTIYF. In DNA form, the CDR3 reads TGTGCCAGCAGCGTTGAGGGGGCGGGTGGAAACACCATATATTTT.

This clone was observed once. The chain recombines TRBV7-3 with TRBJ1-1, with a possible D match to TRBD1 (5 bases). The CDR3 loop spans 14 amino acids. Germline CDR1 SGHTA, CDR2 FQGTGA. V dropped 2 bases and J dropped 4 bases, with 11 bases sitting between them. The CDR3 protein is CASSLGGSGTEAFF. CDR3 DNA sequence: TGTGCCAGCAGCTTAGGGGGGTCGGGCACTGAAGCTTTCTTT.

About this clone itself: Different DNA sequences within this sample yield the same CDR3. CDR3 sequence: CSVVYRLNTEAFF. The CDR3 DNA follows: TGCAGCGTTGTCTACCGATTGAACACTGAAGCTTTCTTT. This chain joins TRBV29-1 and TRBJ1-1; D remains ambiguous. V dropped 4 bases and J dropped 0 bases, with 9 bases sitting between them. CDR1 is SQVTM, CDR2 ANQGSEA, per germline. The CDR3 runs 13 residues.

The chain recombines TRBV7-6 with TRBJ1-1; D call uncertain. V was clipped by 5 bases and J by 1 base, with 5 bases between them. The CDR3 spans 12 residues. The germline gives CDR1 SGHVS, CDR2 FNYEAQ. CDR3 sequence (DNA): TGTGCCAGCAGCACCGGGAACACTGAAGCTTTCTTT. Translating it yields CASSTGNTEAFF.

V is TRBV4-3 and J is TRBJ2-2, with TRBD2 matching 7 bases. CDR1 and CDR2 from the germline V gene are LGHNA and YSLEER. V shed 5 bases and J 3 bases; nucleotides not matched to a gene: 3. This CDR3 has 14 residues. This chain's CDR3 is CASSAGLDTGELFF. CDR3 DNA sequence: TGCGCCAGCAGCGCCGGACTAGACACCGGGGAGCTGTTTTTT.

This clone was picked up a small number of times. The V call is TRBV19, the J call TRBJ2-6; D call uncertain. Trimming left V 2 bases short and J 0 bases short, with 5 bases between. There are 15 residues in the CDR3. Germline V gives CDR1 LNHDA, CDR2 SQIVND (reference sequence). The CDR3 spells CASSILLSGANVLTF. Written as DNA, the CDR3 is TGTGCCAGTAGTATATTACTCTCTGGGGCCAACGTCCTGACTTTC.

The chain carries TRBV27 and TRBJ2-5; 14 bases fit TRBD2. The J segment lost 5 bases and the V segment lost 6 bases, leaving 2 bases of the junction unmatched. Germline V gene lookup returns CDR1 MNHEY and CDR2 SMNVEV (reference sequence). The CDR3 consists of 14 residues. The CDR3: CASSGLAGGETQYF. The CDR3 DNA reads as TGTGCCAGCAGCGGACTAGCGGGGGGTGAGACCCAGTACTTC.

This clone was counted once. This CDR3 is CAWSGTGAPLHF. DNA for the CDR3: TGTGCCTGGAGTGGAACCGGGGCACCCCTCCACTTT. The genes are TRBV30 and TRBJ1-6; no clear D gene. Germline CDR1 is GTSNPN and CDR2 is SVGIG (reference sequence). This CDR3 spans 12 amino acids. V lost 1 base and J lost 11, with 9 bases in between.

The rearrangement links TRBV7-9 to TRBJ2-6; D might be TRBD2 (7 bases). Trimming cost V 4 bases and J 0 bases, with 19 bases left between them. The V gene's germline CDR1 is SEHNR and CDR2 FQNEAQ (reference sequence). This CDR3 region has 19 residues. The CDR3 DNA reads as TGTGCCAGCAGCTCCCCGCCTGGCGGGGGCCGCTCTGGGGCCAACGTCCTGACTTTC. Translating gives CASSSPPGGGRSGANVLTF.

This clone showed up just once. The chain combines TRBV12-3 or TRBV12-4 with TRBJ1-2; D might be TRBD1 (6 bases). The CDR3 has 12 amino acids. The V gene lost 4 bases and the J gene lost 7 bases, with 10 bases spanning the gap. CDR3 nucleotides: TGTGCCAGCAGTTCGCAGGGGCTTGGCTACACCTTC. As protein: CASSSQGLGYTF.

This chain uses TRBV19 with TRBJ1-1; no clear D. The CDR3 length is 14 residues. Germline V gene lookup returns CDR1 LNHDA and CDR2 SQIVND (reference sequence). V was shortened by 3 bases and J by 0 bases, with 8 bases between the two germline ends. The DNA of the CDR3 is TGTGCCAGTAGTATGACAAATATGAACACTGAAGCTTTCTTT. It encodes CASSMTNMNTEAFF.

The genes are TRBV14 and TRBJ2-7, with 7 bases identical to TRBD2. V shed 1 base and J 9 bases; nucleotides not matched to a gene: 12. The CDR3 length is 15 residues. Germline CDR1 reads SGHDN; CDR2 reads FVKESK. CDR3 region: CASSQAAGAPLVQYF. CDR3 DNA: TGTGCCAGCAGCCAAGCGGCGGGAGCCCCTCTAGTGCAGTACTTC.

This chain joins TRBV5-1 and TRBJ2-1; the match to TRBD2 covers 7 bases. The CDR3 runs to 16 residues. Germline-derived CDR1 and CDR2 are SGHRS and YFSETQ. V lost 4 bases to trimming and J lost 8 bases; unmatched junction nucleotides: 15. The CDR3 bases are TGCGCCAGCAGCGAGACAAGAGCGGGATGGGGCGATGAGCAGTTCTTC. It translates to CASSETRAGWGDEQFF.

The CDR3 region has the DNA TGCGCCAGCAGTGAGGGGGGGGGCGGGAACTACGAGCAGTACTTC. It codes for CASSEGGGGNYEQYF. The chain combines TRBV10-1 with TRBJ2-7; TRBD2 might be the D (7 bases). The CDR3 length is 15 residues. The V gene lost 2 bases and the J gene lost 3 bases, with 14 bases spanning the gap. Germline V gene lookup returns CDR1 WNHNN and CDR2 SYGVQD (reference sequence).